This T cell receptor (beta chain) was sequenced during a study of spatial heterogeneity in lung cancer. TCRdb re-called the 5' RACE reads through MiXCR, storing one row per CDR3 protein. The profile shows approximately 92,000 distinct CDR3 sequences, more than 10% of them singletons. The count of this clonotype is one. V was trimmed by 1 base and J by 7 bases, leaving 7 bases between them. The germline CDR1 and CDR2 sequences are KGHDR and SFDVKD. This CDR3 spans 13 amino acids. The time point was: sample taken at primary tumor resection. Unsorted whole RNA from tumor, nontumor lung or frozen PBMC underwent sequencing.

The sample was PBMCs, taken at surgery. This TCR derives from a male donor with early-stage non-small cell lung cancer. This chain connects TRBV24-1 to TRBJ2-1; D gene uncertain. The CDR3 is CATSDFRANEQFF. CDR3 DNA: TGTGCCACCAGTGATTTCCGGGCAAATGAGCAGTTCTTC.